The 26 T cell receptor beta chains in this list originate from one sample, sequenced in a study of response to subunit inactivated influenza vaccine. A single record per CDR3 protein comes from TCRdb applying MiXCR to the RT-PCR reads. This table holds 400,000 to 650,000 distinct CDR3 sequences, 6.5% to 8% found once. Material: PBMCs from blood, obtained less than 30 months after vaccination. These receptors were taken from a man aged 45 to 75 who received an inactivated influenza vaccine.

The gene calls are TRBV20-1 and TRBJ2-7, with D maybe TRBD1 (6 bases). Between the trimmed V and J ends, which lost 6 bases and 2 bases, there was a span of 17 bases. Germline V gene data show CDR1 as DFQATT and CDR2 as SNEGSKA (reference sequence). The CDR3 sequence is 14 residues long. The CDR3: CSAIPPGTTYEQYF. CDR3 bases: TGCAGTGCCATTCCACCGGGGACAACCTACGAGCAGTACTTC.

In its sample, this clonotype was seen many times. The chain couples TRBV6-1 to TRBJ2-3; TRBD2 aligns across 9 bases. CDR1 and CDR2 from the germline V gene are MNHNS and SASEGT. Trimming cost V 1 base and J 2 bases; bases outside gene matches: 4. This CDR3 contains 16 residues. CDR3 DNA sequence: TGTGCCAGCAGTGAAGAAGTAGCGGGAGTCACAGATACGCAGTATTTT. This gives the protein CASSEEVAGVTDTQYF.

The chain combines TRBV20-1 with TRBJ1-1; possible D gene TRBD1, 6 bases. The CDR3 spans 14 residues. Per the germline V gene, CDR1 is DFQATT and CDR2 is SNEGSKA (reference sequence). V lost 6 bases, J lost 0 bases, and 14 bases lay in between. The CDR3, as DNA: TGCAGTGCAATTAAAGGACAGTTGAACACTGAAGCTTTCTTT. It yields the protein CSAIKGQLNTEAFF.

This chain joins TRBV7-9 and TRBJ2-3; D gene uncertain. The CDR3 consists of 14 residues. Trimming stripped 5 bases from V and 2 bases from J, with 11 bases between. The germline V gene encodes CDR1 SEHNR and CDR2 FQNEAQ (reference sequence). The CDR3: CASSPFQSTDTQYF. DNA of the CDR3: TGTGCCAGCAGCCCCTTCCAGTCCACAGATACGCAGTATTTT.

The chain carries TRBV7-9 and TRBJ1-6; 7 nucleotides match TRBD1. Germline V gives CDR1 SEHNR, CDR2 FQNEAQ (reference sequence). V trimming: 5 bases; J trimming: 8 bases; junction bases outside the gene matches: 9. The length of the CDR3 is 15 residues. CDR3 DNA: TGTGCCAGCAGCGTAAGAACAGGGGAAGATTCACCCCTCCACTTT. Translation: CASSVRTGEDSPLHF.

This clonotype was recorded a few times. CDR3: CASSPGLAGGRVTGELFF. Written as DNA, the CDR3 is TGCGCCAGCAGCCCCGGACTAGCGGGGGGACGCGTTACCGGGGAGCTGTTTTTT. The rearrangement joins TRBV5-1 to TRBJ2-2; 14 bases are shared with TRBD2. The V segment lost 4 bases and the J segment 5 bases; nucleotides outside the gene matches: 10. The CDR3 totals 18 residues. Looked up from germline, CDR1 is SGHRS and CDR2 is YFSETQ.

This clonotype was found many times. This sequence joins TRBV5-6 and TRBJ2-7; D is possibly TRBD1 or TRBD2 (5 bases each). Trimming took off 2 bases at V and 4 bases at J, with 10 bases between the two ends. CDR3 size: 13 residues. Germline loops: CDR1 SGHDT, CDR2 YYEEEE. CDR3 residues: CASSFSREYEQYF. The CDR3 nucleotides are TGTGCCAGCAGCTTCTCCAGGGAGTACGAGCAGTACTTC.

This chain links TRBV20-1 with TRBJ1-5, with 11 positions matching TRBD1. The CDR3 has 15 residues. V was clipped by 3 bases and J by 4 bases; unmatched bases: 5. Germline CDR1 reads DFQATT; CDR2 reads SNEGSKA (reference sequence). CDR3 residues: CSASGQGARNQPQHF. The CDR3 coding sequence is TGCAGTGCTAGCGGACAGGGGGCTCGGAATCAGCCCCAGCATTTT.

The gene calls are TRBV10-3 and TRBJ2-1; 14 nucleotides match TRBD2. The CDR3 is made up of 17 amino acids. Trimming took 2 bases from V and 4 from J; bases not matched to a gene: 4. From germline, CDR1 is ENHRY and CDR2 SYGVKD. The CDR3 here is CAISEGTSGSEYNEQFF. The CDR3 DNA follows: TGTGCCATCAGTGAGGGGACTAGCGGGAGTGAATACAATGAGCAGTTCTTC.

The gene calls are TRBV12-3 or TRBV12-4 and TRBJ1-6; D is uncertain. The V and J ends lost 6 bases and 5 bases respectively, with 14 bases between them. The CDR3 consists of 15 residues. CDR3 region: CASSSRLRNNSPLHF. Written as DNA, the CDR3 is TGTGCCAGCAGCTCCCGGTTACGGAATAATTCACCCCTCCACTTT.

This sequence joins TRBV28 and TRBJ2-1, with TRBD2 identical over 12 bases. V lost 6 bases and J lost 1; bases outside the gene matches: 4. Looked up from germline, CDR1 is MDHEN and CDR2 is SYDVKM. The CDR3 extends over 16 amino acids. CDR3 in amino acids: CASRRTSGASYNEQFF. In DNA, the CDR3 is TGTGCCAGCAGACGGACTAGCGGGGCGTCCTACAATGAGCAGTTCTTC.

The rearrangement joins TRBV29-1 to TRBJ2-7; 11 nucleotides match TRBD2. There are 13 residues in the CDR3. The trim removed 7 bases at V and 3 bases at J, leaving 5 bases unmatched. The germline V gene encodes CDR1 SQVTM and CDR2 ANQGSEA. DNA of the CDR3: TGCAGCGCCACGGGACTAGCGGTCTACGAGCAGTACTTC. Amino acid sequence: CSATGLAVYEQYF.

V usage is TRBV6-4 and J usage is TRBJ1-6; D is possibly TRBD1 (6 bases). V lost 8 bases to trimming and J lost 2 bases, with 13 bases between them. Germline CDR1 and CDR2: MRHNA and SNTAGT. The CDR3 is 15 amino acids. The CDR3 DNA reads as TGTGCCAGCCGGGACACAGGGACCTATAATTCACCCCTCCACTTT. Protein sequence: CASRDTGTYNSPLHF.

This chain uses TRBV3-1 with TRBJ2-2; possible D gene TRBD2, 6 bases. Trimming took 0 bases from V and 5 from J, leaving 22 bases between them. The CDR3 sequence is 19 residues long. Per germline, CDR1 LGHDT and CDR2 YNNKEL (reference sequence). In DNA form, the CDR3 reads TGTGCCAGCAGCCAAGATCTCGGAGGGATTAGAGGTTGGACCGGGGAGCTGTTTTTT. Translation: CASSQDLGGIRGWTGELFF.

This chain connects TRBV5-1 to TRBJ1-1; 11 bases line up with TRBD1. The CDR3 extends over 16 amino acids. Per germline, CDR1 SGHRS and CDR2 YFSETQ. V lost 3 bases, J lost 0 bases, and 4 bases stayed unmatched. The CDR3 region is CASSSGQGGVNTEAFF. The CDR3 nucleotides are TGCGCCAGCAGCTCGGGACAGGGGGGGGTGAACACTGAAGCTTTCTTT.

This chain connects TRBV12-3 or TRBV12-4 to TRBJ2-7; tentative D call: TRBD2 (5 bases). The CDR3 consists of 12 residues. V gave up 4 bases and J gave up 6 bases, with 10 bases separating them. In nucleotides, the CDR3 is TGTGCCAGCAGTTGGAACCGGGGCGAGCAGTACTTC. This translates into CASSWNRGEQYF.

This clonotype was recorded many times. V gene TRBV6-5 combines with J gene TRBJ1-2; no clear D. There are 15 residues in the CDR3. V was cut by 0 bases and J by 0 bases, with 8 bases left in between. Per germline, CDR1 MNHEY and CDR2 SVGAGI. The CDR3 sequence: CASSYSIIANYGYTF. The CDR3 nucleotides are TGTGCCAGCAGTTACTCGATTATCGCTAACTATGGCTACACCTTC.

The table lists this clonotype with a few counts. The chain is built from TRBV20-1 and TRBJ2-7, with 8 bases fitting TRBD2. The germline gives CDR1 DFQATT, CDR2 SNEGSKA (reference sequence). The CDR3 is 13 amino acids. J gave up 7 bases and V 2 bases, and 7 bases lay outside the gene matches. CDR3 bases: TGCAGTGCTAGATTCCGACTAGCGCGGGAGCAGTACTTC. As protein: CSARFRLAREQYF.

This clonotype was picked up a small number of times. This chain connects TRBV7-9 to TRBJ2-1, with D perhaps TRBD1 or TRBD2 (5 bases each). Germline loops: CDR1 SEHNR, CDR2 FQNEAQ (reference sequence). The CDR3 covers 16 residues. Trimming cost V 1 base and J 10 bases, with 20 bases left between them. The chain's CDR3 is CASSLGGVSPWGEQFF. DNA for the CDR3: TGTGCCAGCAGCTTAGGGGGAGTTTCCCCTTGGGGGGAGCAGTTCTTC. The full variable domain, its missing parts supplied by reference TRBV7-9 and TRBJ2-1, is DTGVSQNPRHKITKRGQNVTFRCDPISEHNRLYWYRQTLGQGPEFLTYFQNEAQLEKSRLLSDRFSAERPKGSFSTLEIQRTEQGDSAMYLCASSLGGVSPWGEQFFGPGTRLTVL.

This chain uses TRBV5-6 with TRBJ2-5; D is possibly TRBD2 (5 bases). Between the trimmed V and J ends, which lost 3 bases and 2 bases, there was a span of 8 bases. This CDR3 region has 13 residues. Germline V gives CDR1 SGHDT, CDR2 YYEEEE. CDR3 bases: TGTGCCAGCAGCTCAGACTATCAAGAGACCCAGTACTTC. As protein: CASSSDYQETQYF.

This clonotype was seen repeatedly, ten times or more. CDR3 nucleotides: TGTGCCAGCAGCCGAGGACTAGCGGGAGAGTACCAAGAGACCCAGTACTTC. Translation gives CASSRGLAGEYQETQYF. The V call is TRBV12-3 or TRBV12-4, the J call TRBJ2-5; 13 bases agree with TRBD2. Trimming removed 6 bases from V and 0 bases from J; junction bases left unmatched: 7. This CDR3 has 17 residues.

The CDR3 loop is CASSFRFDTQYF. CDR3 DNA: TGTGCCAGCAGCTTTCGTTTCGATACGCAGTATTTT. The chain employs TRBV7-2 and TRBJ2-3; D remains unclear. Looked up from germline, CDR1 is SGHTA and CDR2 is FQGNSA. CDR3 length: 12 residues. The V end was cut by 3 bases, the J end by 6 bases, with 7 bases between.

This clonotype was found a few times. V and J are TRBV28 and TRBJ2-1; TRBD1 agrees at 12 bases. V shed 6 bases, J shed 8 bases, and the junction held 11 bases outside the gene matches. The CDR3 is 16 residues long. Per the germline V gene, CDR1 is MDHEN and CDR2 is SYDVKM. CDR3 residues: CASSLLRDRGQDEQFF. The CDR3 coding sequence is TGTGCCAGCAGCCTCCTCCGGGACAGGGGGCAGGATGAGCAGTTCTTC.

The chain has TRBV11-1 and TRBJ2-1, with TRBD2 identical over 9 bases. Germline V gene lookup returns CDR1 SGHAT and CDR2 FQDESV (reference sequence). V shed 3 bases and J 0 bases; nucleotides not matched to a gene: 12. The CDR3 extends over 19 amino acids. CDR3 protein: CASSFFSSGGTSSYNEQFF. Here the CDR3 DNA reads TGTGCCAGCAGCTTCTTTAGCAGCGGGGGGACGAGCTCCTACAATGAGCAGTTCTTC. Complete variable domain (other parts from reference TRBV11-1 and TRBJ2-1): EAEVAQSPRYKITEKSQAVAFWCDPISGHATLYWYRQILGQGPELLVQFQDESVVDDSQLPKDRFSAERLKGVDSTLKIQPAELGDSAMYLCASSFFSSGGTSSYNEQFFGPGTRLTVL.

This clonotype was counted many times. The CDR3 coding sequence is TGTGCCAGCAGTTTGAACGTCTACAATGAGCAGTTCTTC. Translating it yields CASSLNVYNEQFF. The chain combines TRBV27 with TRBJ2-1; D gene unclear. The germline gives CDR1 MNHEY, CDR2 SMNVEV (reference sequence). The CDR3 totals 13 residues. V lost 3 bases and J lost 3, with 6 bases in between.

This clonotype was seen ten or more times. V and J are TRBV6-1 and TRBJ1-2; D is perhaps TRBD1 (5 bases). V was trimmed by 7 bases and J by 8 bases, leaving 20 bases between them. CDR1 is MNHNS, CDR2 SASEGT, per germline. The CDR3 totals 14 residues. The CDR3: CASTSIQGPYGYTF. The DNA for the CDR3 is TGTGCCAGCACGTCCATTCAGGGTCCCTACGGCTACACCTTC.